This T cell receptor beta chain was obtained from a study of cytomegalovirus exposure and HLA in healthy donors. Regarding the study as a whole: Cytomegalovirus status, reportedly, was diagnosed with high specificity and sensitivity by the classifier. Highly shared variants forming one cluster were likely a sequencing artifact. For TCR beta chains, V- and J-gene trimming was later linked to a missense DCLRE1C variant.

With regard to this clone: The antigen is unknown.

PCR amplification relied on 60 Vbeta primers (plus 13 Jbeta primers). Authors' data handling: There were about 80 million unique TCR beta chains by a later count, and some 10 million of them were shared. Produced via immunoSEQ multiplex PCR; TCRdb's table is partial and in-frame only. That table gives V, J and clone size, and the DNA gave D and trimming. Here the sample spans 210,000 or so clones, just under 85% being singletons. Germline loops: CDR1 SGHAT, CDR2 FQNNGV. V lost 1 base and J 2 bases, leaving 16 bases between the germline ends. The CDR3 contains 17 residues. The sample comprised PBMCs. The rearrangement uses TRBV11-2 and TRBJ2-3; weak D call: TRBD1 (5 bases). The clonotype comes from a woman in her 40s in good health and CMV-seronegative. CDR3 region: CASSLGWQGNFTDTQYF. CDR3 DNA sequence: TGTGCCAGCAGCTTAGGGTGGCAGGGAAATTTCACAGATACGCAGTATTTT.